This TCR beta chain was sequenced for a study of cytomegalovirus exposure and HLA in healthy donors (dated 2017 in TCRdb). Concerning the study at large: In an earlier analysis of approximately 500 of the donors, less than 350 Gb of sequence data and 95 million to 130 million unique TCR beta sequences from about 190 million T cells were reported. An early release that covered 640 HLA-typed donors contained approximately 300 gigabases of sequencing data and around 80 million unique TCR sequences. Of the 300 to 450 genotyped donors, roughly 76% were placed in the genetic ancestry cluster associated with self-reported Caucasian donors. The study aimed to test whether signatures of past pathogen exposure could be identified by cataloging public T cell receptors. The study used immunosequencing to profile the T cell repertoires of hundreds of subjects and linked those repertoires to cytomegalovirus serostatus. Along with the 666-subject first cohort, a separate validation cohort of over 90 different subjects was used. To predict cytomegalovirus infection status, the study combined high-throughput TCR immunosequencing, statistical association of individual TCRs with disease status, and machine learning. A later analysis re-examined previously published TCR beta repertoires from more than 550 donors and added high-resolution HLA genotyping to investigate patterns of TCR occurrence. Rather than using new phenotypic data, the later analysis identified candidate immune exposures from TCR beta sequences and from how often those sequences occurred across donors. An earlier analysis of around 540 of the donors applied high-throughput TCR beta sequencing to assess whether each TCR beta V gene segment acted as functional or pseudogenic. Donor age, sex, ethnicity and CMV serostatus were compiled alongside the repertoire data. Genome-wide SNP genotypes for about three fifths of the 666 donors were used in a later genetic analysis, which treated that subset as a discovery cohort. All discovery cohort repertoires had been generated on a single sequencing platform. HLA typing covered class I and class II loci at four-digit resolution. The number of typed donors differed by locus: 629-630 for A, B, C, DRB1 and DQB1; 522 for DQA1; about 600 for DPA1; and around 450 for DPB1. About five DR-DQ haplotypes were treated as single units for association and clustering because of strong linkage in the cohort. On average, 235,054 unique TCR beta nucleotide sequences were sequenced per donor among about 400 genotyped donors of the cohort, with roughly 18% of those sequences being non-productive. Summary of the overall study and its limitations: A later analysis found that TCR association rates varied across HLA loci, with DRB1 alleles showing the most associated TCRs and HLA-C alleles the fewest. The earlier analysis of around 600 of the donors excluded around 17 rarely observed V segments, including chromosome 9 orphons, because counts were too low. In a later analysis, several top co-occurrence clusters were reported to appear linked to parvovirus B19, influenza, CMV and Epstein-Barr virus. When HLA alleles, especially DR and DQ, strongly co-occurred, TCR associations were difficult to assign to individual alleles. Most TCR sequences were observed very rarely across donors, whereas some public TCRs were present in many individuals. In a later analysis, most CMV-associated TCR beta chains were found to appear HLA-restricted, with HLA associations seemingly driven largely by CMV exposure. The cohort was sequenced for TCR beta chains only, and without alpha or paired-chain data the features that could be detected were limited. In a later analysis, HLA-associated TCR beta chains showed more clonal expansion and lower generation probabilities than non-associated chains that were equally common. The study listed 170 or so TCR beta chains as associated with cytomegalovirus. In a later analysis, about 16,000 TCR beta sequences were associated with specific HLA alleles at a false discovery rate of 0.05. CMV serostatus was the only immune exposure information available for the cohort. It was suggested by the authors that the approach could potentially be generalized to other disease states and immunological phenotypes. The classifier was reported to diagnose cytomegalovirus status with high specificity and sensitivity in both the original and validation cohorts. An earlier analysis of 587 of the donors showed that most TCR beta V segments appeared in productive rearrangements either about 90% or about 30% of the time, which broadly matched IMGT annotations. Because the 87-base-pair reads could not distinguish some IMGT-functional V segments, including TRBV6-2 and TRBV6-3, those segments were excluded. Correlated functional status among segregating V segments might reflect linkage disequilibrium, but an unknown experimental factor could not be ruled out. A later genetic analysis reported fewer N-insertions in productive TCRs among donors in an Asian-associated ancestry cluster than the roughly 640-donor mean. The presence/absence analyses assumed that sequencing depth was roughly uniform across donors, and that assumption may not be true. The sequencing pipeline was judged likely to have produced a cluster of highly shared sequence variants as a technical artifact. An association between a missense DCLRE1C variant and V-gene and J-gene trimming of TCR beta chains was found in a later genetic analysis and replicated in an independent cohort. A further reported finding was that TCR beta sequences accurately predicted the HLA-A and HLA-B alleles for most subjects in the first cohort. In vitro tests confirmed that a few of the cytomegalovirus-associated TCR beta chains recognize cytomegalovirus antigens. Because HLA typing was missing for some donors at each locus, association tests included only the typed subset.

Remarks on this clone: It has no known antigen specificity. Per-base quality was not reported, and no clone a single base away is much larger than it.

CDR1 and CDR2 are read off the germline V gene as MNHEY and SVGAGI. V is reduced by 2 bases and J by 3 bases, leaving a spacing of 12 bases between them. The CDR3 numbers 15 residues from cysteine through phenylalanine. Left in the record is the CDR3 DNA by itself, 45 bases read in frame from the first base. Library generation was performed with the immunoSEQ multiplex PCR assay. A mixture of 60 forward primers for TCR Vbeta segments and 13 reverse primers for TCR Jbeta segments was used in the multiplex PCR. A multiplex PCR assay on genomic DNA amplified the CDR3 region of rearranged TCR beta genes. On the Illumina HiSeq System, the amplified TCR beta libraries were sequenced as 87-base-pair reads. In the authors' own workflow: A later analysis tallied tens of millions of unique TCR beta chains across the approximately 670 repertoires, and approximately 9.9 million of those chains were shared by two or more donors. Raw reads were error-corrected and collapsed into unique sequences with a nearest-neighbor algorithm that merged closely related sequences to remove PCR and sequencing errors. CDR3 sequences were aligned to IMGT reference sequences to assign V, D and J gene segments. Each retained sequence needed at least a six-nucleotide match to both a V gene segment and a J gene segment. Rearrangements were classified as productive when the CDR3 lacked stop codons and remained in frame with V and J, and all other rearrangements were classified as non-productive. Following IMGT convention, CDR3 was defined as the stretch from the second conserved V-encoded cysteine up to the conserved J-encoded phenylalanine. The earlier analysis of approximately 590 of the donors excluded any sequence lacking an unambiguous match to a single V gene segment. An earlier analysis of some 500 of the donors classified V segments as functional when productive rearrangements were above 56.7% and as segregating when the standard deviation between donors was above 5%. A statistical classification framework was built to diagnose cytomegalovirus status from the catalog of TCR beta chain sequences. V and J gene assignment, in a later analysis, came from comparing TCR nucleotide sequences with IMGT/GENE-DB human TR gene sequences. A later analysis assigned CDR3 sequences and most-parsimonious VDJ recombination scenarios with the TCRdist pipeline. In a later analysis, each TCR beta chain was defined by its CDR3 amino acid sequence together with its V-gene family, and reads without a unique V-gene family were excluded. In a later analysis, 450 to 600 highly shared, low-generation-probability nucleotide sequences were removed to address suspected cross-contamination and a sequencing artifact. For each public chain, a later analysis derived a clonal expansion index from normalized ranks of inferred template counts within each repertoire. A later analysis computed generation probabilities with a VDJ recombination model fitted to out-of-frame rearrangements, and checked the results against IGoR. In a later analysis, hypergeometric tests were used to score TCR-TCR, TCR-HLA and TCR-CMV co-occurrence, with a repertoire-size bias correction applied to TCR pairs. To estimate false discovery rates, a later analysis permuted the HLA or CMV assignments 20 times. In a later analysis, co-occurring TCRs were grouped using DBSCAN, and TCRdist sequence similarity was added for clustering within HLA-allele-positive subsets. Repertoires with fewer than 30,000 or more than 120,000 public chains, plus five repertoires with anomalous nucleotide sharing, were excluded from co-occurrence clustering. This is the immuneACCESS table as TCRdb keeps it, with only in-frame sequences that have V and J called. A part of the clones is gone; compared with another copy, unresolved V genes explain less than half, and the rest is unexplained. D and trimming were read from the DNA, whereas the V and J calls and clone size are those reported in that table. This sample has some 120,000 clones in its table, and roughly 74% of those were observed once. The top ten hold more than 6% of the sample.

The cohort consisted of more than 650 healthy bone marrow donors. At the time of sampling, every cohort member was nominally healthy, though immune exposures that went unrecorded were likely present. The donor was CMV seropositive and was included in the group of some 290 seropositive cohort members. A peripheral blood sample was provided by each donor, and peripheral blood mononuclear cells were used for TCR beta sequencing. Genomic DNA extraction from the blood cell samples was performed with the Qiagen DNeasy Blood Extraction Kit. The sequence links TRBV6-5 to TRBJ2-3; the D gene lacks a confident call. The receptor comes from a man in his forties in good health and CMV-seropositive. The sequenced material came from PBMCs. The bases are TGTGCCAGCAGTTACGGAGAAACGGCAACAGATACGCAGTATTTT. Its protein product is CASSYGETATDTQYF.